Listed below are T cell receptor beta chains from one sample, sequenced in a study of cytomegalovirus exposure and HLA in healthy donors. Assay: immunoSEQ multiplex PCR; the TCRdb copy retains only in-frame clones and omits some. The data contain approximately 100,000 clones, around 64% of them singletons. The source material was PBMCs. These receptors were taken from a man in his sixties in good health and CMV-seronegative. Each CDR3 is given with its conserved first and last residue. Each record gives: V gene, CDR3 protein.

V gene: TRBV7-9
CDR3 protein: CASSLNSGVSTDTQYF

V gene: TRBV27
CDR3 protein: CASIRGGAIGDTQYF

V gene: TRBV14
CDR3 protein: CASSPGRVKFF

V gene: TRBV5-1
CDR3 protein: CASSELLAGDQETQYF

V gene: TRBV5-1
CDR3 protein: CASSLGLAGGPGELFF

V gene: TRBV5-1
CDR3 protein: CASSLWDRVAGELFF

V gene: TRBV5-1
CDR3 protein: CASSLGLAGYTDTQYF

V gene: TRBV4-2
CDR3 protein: CASSPGQANTGELFF

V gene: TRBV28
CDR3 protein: CASSRDIFEAFF

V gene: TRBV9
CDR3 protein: CASSADTGSGSPLHF

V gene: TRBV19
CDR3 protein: CASSMPSAGILDTIYF

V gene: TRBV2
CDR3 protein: CASSEAARTDTQYF

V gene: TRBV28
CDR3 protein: CASSPPQETQYF

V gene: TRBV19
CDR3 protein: CASRLITTGSGNTIYF

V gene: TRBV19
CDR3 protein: CASSITGSGEQFF

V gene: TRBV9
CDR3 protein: CASSSGTAVGYEQYF

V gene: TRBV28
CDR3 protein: CATHLGGHTEAFF

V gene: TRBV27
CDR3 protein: CASSPVGGTSGYNEQFF

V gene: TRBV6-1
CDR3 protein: CASSGRSGGADEQFF

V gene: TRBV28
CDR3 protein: CASRPGQGMTETQYF

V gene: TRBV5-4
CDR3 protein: CASSLGLAGGQEQFF

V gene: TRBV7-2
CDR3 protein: CASSSRGGVSPLHF

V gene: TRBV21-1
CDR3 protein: CASSKDSQNFASGNTIYF

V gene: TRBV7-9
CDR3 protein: CASSWGLAGTQGEQYF

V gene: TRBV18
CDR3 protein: CASSPPTPPNQPQHF

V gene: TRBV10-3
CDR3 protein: CATRTGLDEQFF

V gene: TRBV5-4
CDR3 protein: CASSSLGPLEEQYF

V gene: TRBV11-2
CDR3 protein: CASSLEPEYEQYF

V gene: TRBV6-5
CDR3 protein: CASSYSGQGEAFF

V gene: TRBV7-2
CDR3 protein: CASSLMGPSGNTIYF

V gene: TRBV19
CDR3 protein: CASAETGNSDTQYF

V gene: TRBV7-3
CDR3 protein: CASSSLAGGYNEQFF

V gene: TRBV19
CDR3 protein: CASASTGSNEKLFF

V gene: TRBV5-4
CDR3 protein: CASSLVDSEAFF